This T cell receptor beta chain was observed in a study of CD8 T cells in Susac syndrome. CDR3 size: 15 residues. Looked up from germline, CDR1 is SEHNR and CDR2 is FQNEAQ (reference sequence). The junction had 2 bases not matched to a gene; V was cut back by 1 base and J by 5 bases. The multiple sclerosis controls, all treatment-naive patients, had relapsing-remitting disease that was stable or active. Negative isolation yielded CD8+ and CD4+ T cells; FACS enriched TEMRA cells. The authors reverse transcribed 0.5 to 1 ug RNA with random hexamers. An immunoSEQ multiplex PCR generated amplified TCR beta CDR3 products spanning 54 Vbeta and 13 Jbeta. TCRdb analysed the immunoSEQ multiplex PCR reads with MiXCR anew, one entry per CDR3 protein. The profile shows 300,000 or so distinct CDR3 sequences, roughly 94% of them singletons.

The gene calls are TRBV7-9 and TRBJ2-3; TRBD2 matches at 11 bases. The sequencing sample was made of CD4+ T cells from PBMCs. The receptor comes from a human donor with multiple sclerosis. The CDR3: CASSLGLAGRDTQYF. CDR3 bases: TGTGCCAGCAGCTTAGGACTAGCGGGGAGAGATACGCAGTATTTT. Complete variable domain (other parts from reference TRBV7-9 and TRBJ2-3): DTGVSQNPRHKITKRGQNVTFRCDPISEHNRLYWYRQTLGQGPEFLTYFQNEAQLEKSRLLSDRFSAERPKGSFSTLEIQRTEQGDSAMYLCASSLGLAGRDTQYFGPGTRLTVL.